This TCR beta chain derives from a study of lymphopenia after photon versus proton radiotherapy. Findings and caveats of the study: A bigger post-nadir fall in TCR diversity correlated inversely with survival time in deceased patients. After the lymphocyte nadir, photon-treated repertoires showed oligoclonal expansion, especially of CD8+ Temra cells. Better survival with proton therapy was suggested as possible, not demonstrated.

The table came from immunoSEQ multiplex PCR; TCRdb's copy has only in-frame clones and leaves some out. This table has 55,000 to 70,000 clones, roughly 91% appearing once. This CDR3 region has 13 residues. Germline V gene data show CDR1 as SGHDN and CDR2 as FVKESK. V dropped 4 bases and J dropped 2; count of bases not matched to a gene: 2. Comment on this clone: Its antigen is not known.

The chain uses TRBV14 and TRBJ2-7; 7 bases agree with TRBD2. This clonotype originated in a woman in her seventies with pancreatic cancer. The sequencing used peripheral blood, collected from a patient treated with photon-based radiotherapy. CDR3 nucleotides: TGTGCCAGCAGCCCCGCGGGAGCCTACGAGCAGTACTTC. This codes for CASSPAGAYEQYF.